This T cell receptor (beta chain) was recovered during a study of vaccination and CD4 T cells after COVID-19. The assay that was used to sequence DNA from cultured CD4+ T cells was the Oncomine TCR Beta short-read assay. Via MiXCR, TCRdb re-called the PCR reads, giving one row per CDR3 protein. The sample has several thousand distinct CDR3 sequences, roughly 36% seen once. On this clonotype itself: What it binds is unknown.

Treatment indicated: roughly 10-day PBMC culture with coronavirus spike peptide pools or control peptides (ViraFEST assay). Unexposed donor CD4+ T cells predated the COVID-19 pandemic, collected 2011-2018. The CDR3 is 14 amino acids. Germline loops: CDR1 MNHNS, CDR2 SASEGT. Unmatched junction bases numbered 7, after V lost 7 bases and J lost 5 bases. The chain links TRBV6-1 to TRBJ1-1, with 10 bases that match TRBD1. The TCR sequence derives from a human donor in good health. The specimen sequenced was CD4+ T cells from blood, cultured in vitro. The chain's CDR3 is CASTDGQGETEAFF. CDR3 sequence (DNA): TGTGCCAGCACTGATGGACAGGGGGAAACTGAAGCTTTCTTT.